These 5 T cell receptor beta chains came from one sample sequenced in a study of cytomegalovirus exposure and HLA in healthy donors. The PCR employed 60 Vbeta primers together with 13 Jbeta primers. TCRdb keeps only in-frame clones here, not all; method: immunoSEQ multiplex PCR. The sample includes about 100,000 clones, approximately 81% of them seen just once. The specimen sequenced was PBMCs. These receptors originate from a female donor in good health and CMV-seropositive.

The chain couples TRBV29-1 to TRBJ1-2; a possible D gene is TRBD1 (5 bases). CDR1 is SQVTM, CDR2 ANQGSEA, per germline. The CDR3 runs to 15 residues. V was cut by 3 bases and J by 6 bases, with 20 bases left in between. The CDR3 DNA reads as TGCAGCGTTGAGGGGGGGAGGGGTGTGGGGAATGGCTACACCTTC. This codes for CSVEGGRGVGNGYTF.

The gene calls are TRBV11-3 and TRBJ2-5, with 9 positions matching TRBD2. CDR1 is SGHNT and CDR2 is YENEEA in the germline V gene. The CDR3 spans 16 residues. The junction had 7 bases not matched to a gene; V was cut back by 2 bases and J by 3 bases. CDR3 sequence: CASSLSLAGEKETQYF. The CDR3 nucleotides read TGTGCCAGCAGCTTAAGTTTAGCGGGGGAGAAAGAGACCCAGTACTTC.

The chain recombines TRBV5-4 with TRBJ1-1; 8 bases fit TRBD1. The V and J ends lost 3 bases and 6 bases, in that order; junction bases with no gene match: 7. The germline gives CDR1 SGHNT, CDR2 YYREEE (reference sequence). The CDR3 loop spans 14 amino acids. The CDR3 region has the DNA TGTGCCAGCAGCTCGGCAGGGGGCAGGGCTGAAGCTTTCTTT. Translated, it gives CASSSAGGRAEAFF. Combining the CDR3 with reference TRBV5-4 and TRBJ1-1 gives the whole variable domain ETGVTQSPTHLIKTRGQQVTLRCSSQSGHNTVSWYQQALGQGPQFIFQYYREEENGRGNFPPRFSGLQFPNYSSELNVNALELDDSALYLCASSSAGGRAEAFFGQGTRLTVV.

The chain has TRBV19 and TRBJ1-2, with D unresolved. Germline assignment: CDR1 LNHDA and CDR2 SQIVND (reference sequence). The length of the CDR3 is 14 residues. V lost 6 bases, J lost 2 bases, and 13 bases lay in between. DNA for the CDR3: TGTGCCAGTAGCCCCCCCGGAGGGAACTATGGCTACACCTTC. As protein: CASSPPGGNYGYTF.

V and J are TRBV7-9 and TRBJ1-4, with 7 bases that match TRBD1. V was clipped by 5 bases and J by 4 bases; unmatched bases: 4. Germline CDR1 SEHNR, CDR2 FQNEAQ (reference sequence). CDR3 size: 14 residues. CDR3 in amino acids: CASSLGTVNEKLFF. As DNA, the CDR3 is TGTGCCAGCAGCCTCGGGACAGTTAATGAAAAACTGTTTTTT. Using reference TRBV7-9 and TRBJ1-4 for the parts outside the CDR3, the full variable domain is DTGVSQNPRHKITKRGQNVTFRCDPISEHNRLYWYRQTLGQGPEFLTYFQNEAQLEKSRLLSDRFSAERPKGSFSTLEIQRTEQGDSAMYLCASSLGTVNEKLFFGSGTQLSVL.